This TCR beta chain was captured by sequencing in a study of blood T cells in healthy people across ages. The CDR3 consists of 14 residues. CDR1 KGHDR and CDR2 SFDVKD come from the germline V gene. V was pared by 6 bases and J by 8 bases, with 13 bases between. On this clonotype: Its antigen is not identified.

Notes on the study in general: Both higher diversity and more naive CD4+ cells marked long-lived donors when set against aged donors.

It was with a sample-barcoded 5' primer and a J-beta primer mix that a second PCR of roughly 7 to 12 cycles was run. CDR3-containing paired-end reads numbering at least 2.5 million came from each sample. TCRdb re-called the 5' RACE reads with MiXCR, one entry per CDR3 protein. The sample has over 1.5 million distinct CDR3 sequences, roughly 50% seen once. Every donor contributed roughly 11 milliliters of peripheral blood by blood draw. The source is a woman aged 40 to 55 in good health. The sample consisted of blood. The chain joins TRBV24-1 to TRBJ2-6; TRBD2 is a possible D gene (6 bases). The CDR3 region is CATSSLGGTNVLTF. The CDR3 DNA reads TGTGCCACCAGTTCACTTGGGGGGACCAACGTCCTGACTTTC.